These 18 T cell receptor beta chains were sequenced from one sample in a study of T cells expressing NK-cell markers. TCRdb re-analyzed the 5' RACE reads; it lists each CDR3 protein once, without DNA. Seen in this sample are more than 250,000 distinct CDR3 sequences; the ten most common clones hold about 0.39%. Sequencing was performed on blood T cells: a sorted CD56 or NKG2C T cell subset, CD4+ or CD8+ T cells, or bulk PBMC T cells (not recorded which). The receptor source for this set is a man aged 18-30 years in good health.

V gene TRBV13 combines with J gene TRBJ1-1; without DNA, the TCRdb call of TRBD1 cannot be checked. Germline values: CDR1 PRHDT, CDR2 FYEKMQ (reference sequence). The CDR3 sequence is 13 residues long. CDR3 loop: CASSKVGVTEAFF.

The chain joins TRBV27 to TRBJ2-2; the TRBD2 assignment by TCRdb is unverifiable without DNA. Germline CDR1 reads MNHEY; CDR2 reads SMNVEV (reference sequence). The CDR3 covers 13 residues. The chain's CDR3 is CAREEYYRGELFF.

CDR3 in amino acids: CASSSGRGRRYNEQFF. V and J are TRBV7-2 and TRBJ2-1; the TRBD2 assignment by TCRdb is unverifiable without DNA. Germline CDR1 is SGHTA and CDR2 is FQGNSA. There are 16 residues in the CDR3.

The chain recombines TRBV7-2 with TRBJ1-4. The CDR3 has 14 residues. Germline CDR1 reads SGHTA; CDR2 reads FQGNSA. The CDR3 sequence: CASSLGDLYEKLFF.

V and J are TRBV30 and TRBJ2-5; TCRdb picks TRBD2, but there is no DNA to check that call. Germline V gene data show CDR1 as GTSNPN and CDR2 as SVGIG (reference sequence). The CDR3 loop spans 14 amino acids. This CDR3 reads CAWRGGPIQETQYF.

The chain links TRBV29-1 to TRBJ2-1; checking the TCRdb D call of TRBD2 is not possible without DNA. The CDR3 runs 15 residues. Germline V gene sequence: CDR1 SQVTM, CDR2 ANQGSEA. The CDR3 spells CSVRTSGSPKRPQFF.

This sequence joins TRBV4-2 and TRBJ2-7; TCRdb's assignment of TRBD2 cannot be checked, as there is no DNA. From germline, CDR1 is LGHNA and CDR2 YNFKEQ. The CDR3 sequence is 15 residues long. The CDR3: CASSQLAGLSYEQYF.

The genes are TRBV29-1 and TRBJ2-3. The germline CDR1 and CDR2 sequences are SQVTM and ANQGSEA. The CDR3 has 13 residues. The CDR3 here is CSVGVRRTDTQYF.

J is TRBJ1-1 and V is TRBV4-2; the TCRdb D gene call, TRBD1, has no DNA to confirm it. CDR1 and CDR2 (germline): LGHNA, YNFKEQ. The CDR3 spans 14 residues. CDR3: CASSQGGQAVWAFF.

J is TRBJ2-1 and V is TRBV4-1; with no DNA, the TCRdb D assignment of TRBD1 cannot be verified. Germline V gives CDR1 MGHRA, CDR2 YSYEKL. This CDR3 comprises 14 residues. CDR3 protein: CASSVGDGNNEQFF.

The chain couples TRBV7-9 to TRBJ1-4. Germline assignment: CDR1 SEHNR and CDR2 FQNEAQ (reference sequence). The CDR3 extends over 15 amino acids. The CDR3 is CASSLASGDNEKLFF.

CDR3 protein: CASSLWSVSGDSYNEQFF. The chain carries TRBV7-2 and TRBJ2-1; absent DNA, TCRdb's TRBD2 call cannot be checked. This CDR3 is 18 amino acids long. In germline, CDR1 is SGHTA, CDR2 FQGNSA.

V usage is TRBV11-3 and J usage is TRBJ2-3; the D gene TCRdb calls, TRBD1, cannot be checked with no DNA. The CDR3 is made up of 16 amino acids. CDR1 and CDR2 from the germline V gene are SGHNT and YENEEA. CDR3 region: CASSLRAGIGTDTQYF.

This chain uses TRBV12-3 or TRBV12-4 with TRBJ2-3; TCRdb indicates TRBD2, and absent DNA this call remains unverified. The CDR3 length is 15 residues. The CDR3 is CASSRTSGSTDTQYF.

The chain is built from TRBV6-1 and TRBJ2-2. This CDR3 is built from 15 residues. CDR1 is MNHNS, CDR2 SASEGT, per germline. The chain's CDR3 is CASSESGGNTGELFF.

The chain couples TRBV7-3 to TRBJ2-7; checking the TCRdb D call of TRBD2 is not possible without DNA. Germline CDR1 and CDR2: SGHTA and FQGTGA. There are 15 residues in the CDR3. CDR3 region: CASSLVGTGGYEQYF. Variable domain in full (rest from reference TRBV7-3 and TRBJ2-7): GAGVSQTPSNKVTEKGKYVELRCDPISGHTALYWYRQSLGQGPEFLIYFQGTGAADDSGLPNDRFFAVRPEGSVSTLKIQRTERGDSAVYLCASSLVGTGGYEQYFGPGTRLTVT.

The chain employs TRBV4-1 and TRBJ1-2; TCRdb returns TRBD1, unconfirmable since there is no DNA. CDR3 length: 17 residues. CDR1 and CDR2 from the germline V gene are MGHRA and YSYEKL. Here the CDR3 reads CASSQEDTDRANYGYTF.

The V and J genes are TRBV7-9 and TRBJ2-2; the TCRdb call, TRBD1, lacks DNA for checking. CDR1 SEHNR and CDR2 FQNEAQ come from the germline V gene (reference sequence). This CDR3 comprises 12 residues. CDR3 sequence: CANTNPGGELFF.